The 15 T cell receptor beta chains below all came from one sample that was sequenced in a study of blood T cell repertoires in COVID-19. The repertoire was sequenced with immunoSEQ multiplex PCR; TCRdb's copy has only in-frame clones and lacks some. The sample shows about 250,000 clones, approximately 81% of them seen only once. Material: peripheral blood. The receptor source for this set is a woman of 80 years or more with acute or convalescent COVID-19.

The chain recombines TRBV10-1 with TRBJ1-1; D ambiguous. The CDR3 consists of 13 residues. From germline, CDR1 is WNHNN and CDR2 SYGVQD (reference sequence). Trimming cost V 4 bases and J 5 bases, with 11 bases left between them. The CDR3 loop is CASSGTRGTEAFF. The CDR3, as DNA: TGCGCCAGCAGTGGGACCCGAGGGACTGAAGCTTTCTTT.

The J gene is TRBJ1-6, the V gene TRBV5-1; 9 bases are shared with TRBD1. Germline V lookup: CDR1 SGHRS, CDR2 YFSETQ. J gave up 7 bases and V 3 bases, and 2 bases lay outside the gene matches. The CDR3 is 14 amino acids. The CDR3 region is CASSSGTGNSPLHF. The CDR3 region has the DNA TGCGCCAGCAGCTCAGGGACAGGGAATTCACCCCTCCACTTT.

This chain uses TRBV6-5 with TRBJ1-3; D uncertain. Trimming removed 6 bases from V and 5 bases from J, with 11 bases in between. Germline-derived CDR1 and CDR2 are MNHEY and SVGAGI. The CDR3 extends over 13 amino acids. The CDR3 DNA sequence: TGTGCCAGCAGATCCTCACAGAGAAACACCATATATTTT. It is translated as CASRSSQRNTIYF.

This chain joins TRBV27 and TRBJ2-5; 7 bases map to TRBD1. From germline, CDR1 is MNHEY and CDR2 SMNVEV (reference sequence). Unmatched junction bases numbered 6, after V lost 2 bases and J lost 3 bases. The CDR3 is made up of 15 amino acids. The CDR3 DNA sequence: TGTGCCAGCAGTTTAGGGGGAACAGGGGAAGAGACCCAGTACTTC. Its translation: CASSLGGTGEETQYF.

This clone was seen a handful of times. The rearrangement joins TRBV3-1 (or the pseudogene TRBV3-2) to TRBJ2-6, with TRBD1 identical over 10 bases. Per germline, CDR1 LGHDT and CDR2 YNNKEL (reference sequence). CDR3 length equals 21 residues. Trimming took 0 bases from V and 1 from J; bases not matched to a gene: 12. The CDR3 protein is CASSQDRPDRGLVSGANVLTF. As DNA, the CDR3 is TGTGCCAGCAGCCAAGATCGACCCGACAGGGGGCTGGTATCTGGGGCCAACGTCCTGACTTTC.

The chain uses TRBV19 and TRBJ1-2; possibly TRBD1 for D (6 bases). This CDR3 has 15 residues. Trimming took 0 bases from V and 7 from J, leaving 15 bases between them. The germline CDR1 and CDR2 sequences are LNHDA and SQIVND (reference sequence). The CDR3 DNA sequence: TGTGCCAGTAGTATAGATCCTGCAGGGGCCGGTGGCTACACCTTC. This encodes CASSIDPAGAGGYTF.

This chain links TRBV5-4 with TRBJ2-2, with D tentatively TRBD2 (6 bases). The CDR3 runs to 17 residues. V lost 4 bases to trimming and J lost 1 base, with 17 bases between them. The V gene's germline CDR1 is SGHNT and CDR2 YYREEE (reference sequence). The CDR3 nucleotides are TGTGCCAGCAGCCTCCCGGGGGTTGCGGGGAACACCGGGGAGCTGTTTTTT. Amino acid sequence: CASSLPGVAGNTGELFF. The full variable domain, with the rest looked up from reference TRBV5-4 and TRBJ2-2, is ETGVTQSPTHLIKTRGQQVTLRCSSQSGHNTVSWYQQALGQGPQFIFQYYREEENGRGNFPPRFSGLQFPNYSSELNVNALELDDSALYLCASSLPGVAGNTGELFFGEGSRLTVL.

This clone turned up a few times. The genes are TRBV6-2 or TRBV6-3 and TRBJ1-5, with D possibly being TRBD1 (6 bases). The CDR3 contains 14 residues. Trimming took 6 bases from V and 4 from J, leaving 13 bases between them. The V gene's germline CDR1 is MNHEY and CDR2 SVGEGT. CDR3 DNA: TGTGCCAGCAGCCAGGGGACACCGAATCAGCCCCAGCATTTT. Encoded protein: CASSQGTPNQPQHF.

V gene TRBV6-5 combines with J gene TRBJ2-3; D is perhaps TRBD2 (5 bases). The germline V and J ends were trimmed by 5 bases and 6 bases, with 9 bases remaining between them. Germline V gives CDR1 MNHEY, CDR2 SVGAGI. This CDR3 is built from 12 residues. CDR3 residues: CASSILGDTQYF. DNA for the CDR3: TGTGCCAGCAGTATACTAGGGGATACGCAGTATTTT.

This chain uses TRBV9 with TRBJ1-6, with 9 bases that match TRBD1. The CDR3 spans 15 residues. J gave up 5 bases and V 5 bases, and 5 bases lay outside the gene matches. The V gene's germline CDR1 is SGDLS and CDR2 YYNGEE. CDR3 residues: CASRGTGTNNSPLHF. The CDR3 nucleotides are TGTGCCAGCAGGGGGACAGGGACCAATAATTCACCCCTCCACTTT.

The chain links TRBV2 to TRBJ1-1; TRBD1 matches at 8 bases. The CDR3 is 15 residues long. The germline CDR1 and CDR2 sequences are SNHLY and FYNNEI. V gave up 1 base and J gave up 5 bases; unmatched junction bases: 6. CDR3 region: CASSEGTGMMTEAFF. CDR3 in DNA: TGTGCCAGCAGTGAAGGGACAGGGATGATGACTGAAGCTTTCTTT.

CDR3 loop: CASSLGLAVSQETQYF. CDR3 DNA: TGTGCCAGCAGCTTGGGGCTAGCGGTATCCCAAGAGACCCAGTACTTC. This chain links TRBV5-6 with TRBJ2-5; 7 positions agree with TRBD2. The germline V gene has CDR1 SGHDT and CDR2 YYEEEE. The ends lost 0 bases at V and 1 base at J; junction bases unmatched: 6. This CDR3 is 16 amino acids long. Full variable domain (outside the CDR3, taken from reference TRBV5-6 and TRBJ2-5): DAGVTQSPTHLIKTRGQQVTLRCSPKSGHDTVSWYQQALGQGPQFIFQYYEEEERQRGNFPDRFSGHQFPNYSSELNVNALLLGDSALYLCASSLGLAVSQETQYFGPGTRLLVL.

This chain uses TRBV7-3 with TRBJ1-3, with D possibly being TRBD1 (5 bases). CDR1 is SGHTA, CDR2 FQGTGA, per germline. Trimming cost V 1 base and J 1 base, with 8 bases left between them. This CDR3 contains 15 residues. CDR3 in amino acids: CASSLSRGSGNTIYF. CDR3 nucleotide sequence: TGTGCCAGCAGCTTAAGTAGGGGTTCTGGAAACACCATATATTTT.

The V and J genes are TRBV4-1 and TRBJ1-5; TRBD1 agrees at 10 bases. The CDR3 is 17 residues long. V shed 4 bases, J shed 1 base, and the junction held 7 bases outside the gene matches. Germline V gives CDR1 MGHRA, CDR2 YSYEKL. DNA of the CDR3: TGCGCCAGCAGCCTCTGGACAGGGGGAGGGAGCAATCAGCCCCAGCATTTT. Protein: CASSLWTGGGSNQPQHF.

This clone was found a few times. V is TRBV5-1 and J is TRBJ1-5, with TRBD1 matching over 8 bases. CDR1 and CDR2 from the germline V gene are SGHRS and YFSETQ. The CDR3 extends over 16 amino acids. Germline trimming cut 4 bases from V and 0 bases from J; bases unmatched to any gene: 6. The CDR3 DNA follows: TGCGCCAGCAGCCCAGGGGGCAGATATAGCAATCAGCCCCAGCATTTT. Encoded protein: CASSPGGRYSNQPQHF.